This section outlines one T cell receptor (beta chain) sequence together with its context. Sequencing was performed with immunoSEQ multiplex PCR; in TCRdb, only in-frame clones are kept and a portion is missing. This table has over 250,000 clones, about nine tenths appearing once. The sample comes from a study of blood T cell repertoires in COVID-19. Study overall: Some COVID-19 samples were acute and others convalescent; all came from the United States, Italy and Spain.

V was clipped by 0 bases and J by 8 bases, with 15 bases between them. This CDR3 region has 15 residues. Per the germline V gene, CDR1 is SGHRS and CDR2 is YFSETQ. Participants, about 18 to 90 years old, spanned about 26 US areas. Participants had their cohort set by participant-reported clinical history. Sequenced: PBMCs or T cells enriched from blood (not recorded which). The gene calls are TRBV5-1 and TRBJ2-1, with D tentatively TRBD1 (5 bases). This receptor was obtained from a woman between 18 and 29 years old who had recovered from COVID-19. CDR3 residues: CASSLEDLGRDEQFF. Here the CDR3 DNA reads TGCGCCAGCAGCTTGGAGGATCTAGGCAGGGATGAGCAGTTCTTC.